Below, 23 T cell receptor beta chains from the same sample are listed, as sequenced in a study of vaccination and CD4 T cells after COVID-19. For these receptors, no antigen is known. Sequenced with the Oncomine TCR Beta short-read assay was DNA taken from cultured CD4+ T cells. TCRdb re-called the PCR reads through MiXCR, storing one row per CDR3 protein. Of around 19,000 distinct CDR3 sequences in the sample, around 33% were seen once. Time point described: late sampling 161 to 241 days after vaccination in three convalescent patients. Regarding treatment: roughly 11-day PBMC culture with coronavirus spike peptide pools or control peptides (ViraFEST assay). This sample comprised CD4+ T cells from blood, cultured in vitro, obtained about 7 months after SARS-CoV-2 vaccination. The source is a human donor who had recovered from COVID-19.

This clonotype has just a few counts. CDR3 bases: TGTGCCAGCAGCGCGGGACAAGGCCGCTACAATGAGCAGTTCTTC. This translates into CASSAGQGRYNEQFF. The chain employs TRBV7-9 and TRBJ2-1; the D gene could be TRBD1 or TRBD2 (6 bases each). Germline CDR1 and CDR2: SEHNR and FQNEAQ (reference sequence). The CDR3 spans 15 residues. The germline V and J ends were trimmed by 5 bases and 3 bases, with 14 bases remaining between them.

This chain connects TRBV19 to TRBJ1-1; D is possibly TRBD1 (5 bases). The CDR3 totals 14 residues. V lost 3 bases and J 5 bases, leaving 13 bases between the germline ends. The germline V gene encodes CDR1 LNHDA and CDR2 SQIVND (reference sequence). The chain's CDR3 is CASSIRGRRTEAFF. CDR3 DNA: TGTGCCAGTAGTATTCGGGGGAGGAGGACTGAAGCTTTCTTT. Together with reference TRBV19 and TRBJ1-1, the CDR3 gives the full variable domain: DGGITQSPKYLFRKEGQNVTLSCEQNLNHDAMYWYRQDPGQGLRLIYYSQIVNDFQKGDIAEGYSVSREKKESFPLTVTSAQKNPTAFYLCASSIRGRRTEAFFGQGTRLTVV.

The chain has TRBV28 and TRBJ2-3; 10 bases line up with TRBD2. The CDR3 loop spans 15 amino acids. Germline values: CDR1 MDHEN, CDR2 SYDVKM. Trimming took 3 bases from V and 2 from J; bases not matched to a gene: 2. The CDR3 DNA reads TGTGCCAGCAGTTTCGGGACTAGCGACACAGATACGCAGTATTTT. It translates to CASSFGTSDTDTQYF.

About this clonotype itself: Here the CDR3 omits its conserved ending phenylalanine or tryptophan, so a read error is the likely source. V and J are TRBV20-1 and TRBJ2-7, with 8 bases identical to TRBD1. This CDR3 region has 14 residues. CDR1 DFQATT and CDR2 SNEGSKA come from the germline V gene (reference sequence). V trimming: 3 bases; J trimming: 0 bases; junction bases outside the gene matches: 4. In DNA, the CDR3 is TGCAGTGCTAGGGAAACAGGGGGCTCCTACGAGCAGTACTGC. Translation: CSARETGGSYEQYC.

J is TRBJ2-2 and V is TRBV20-1; possible D gene TRBD2, 7 bases. The CDR3 spans 15 residues. The V gene lost 3 bases and the J gene lost 5 bases, with 16 bases spanning the gap. The germline V gene encodes CDR1 DFQATT and CDR2 SNEGSKA (reference sequence). The CDR3 reads CSARRGRAVTGELFF. For the CDR3, the DNA is TGCAGTGCTAGGAGGGGGAGGGCCGTAACCGGGGAGCTGTTTTTT.

This clonotype was seen a handful of times. The chain carries TRBV7-9 and TRBJ2-5; 11 nucleotides align to TRBD2. Germline CDR1 reads SEHNR; CDR2 reads FQNEAQ (reference sequence). The CDR3 totals 18 residues. V dropped 2 bases and J dropped 8; count of bases not matched to a gene: 16. The CDR3 protein is CASSLYGTGSGLAGTQYF. DNA of the CDR3: TGTGCCAGCAGCTTATATGGGACAGGGTCTGGACTAGCGGGTACCCAGTACTTC.

The chain links TRBV7-9 to TRBJ1-3; D remains ambiguous. The CDR3 spans 13 residues. Deletions cut 5 bases from V and 4 bases from J, with 9 bases between. Germline lookup yields CDR1 SEHNR and CDR2 FQNEAQ (reference sequence). The CDR3 DNA reads TGTGCCAGCAGCGGGATGACGGGAAACACCATATATTTT. This gives the protein CASSGMTGNTIYF.

The genes are TRBV6-1 and TRBJ1-1; D unresolved. This CDR3 is built from 14 residues. CDR1 MNHNS and CDR2 SASEGT come from the germline V gene. V was shortened by 4 bases and J by 0 bases, with 9 bases between the two germline ends. CDR3 DNA: TGTGCCAGCAGTGGGCATGGGGTGAACACTGAAGCTTTCTTT. It encodes CASSGHGVNTEAFF.

This clonotype was picked up a small number of times. The rearrangement joins TRBV20-1 to TRBJ2-5, with 9 bases lining up with TRBD2. With 3 bases clipped from V and 4 bases from J, the junction kept 15 bases outside the gene matches. Germline CDR1 DFQATT, CDR2 SNEGSKA (reference sequence). This CDR3 region has 17 residues. CDR3 sequence: CSASVPLAGIMRETQYF. The CDR3 bases are TGCAGTGCTAGTGTACCCCTAGCGGGAATAATGAGAGAGACCCAGTACTTC.

In this sample, this clonotype turned up a few times. The genes are TRBV10-3 and TRBJ2-7, with D possibly being TRBD1 (5 bases). CDR3 length: 13 amino acids. From germline, CDR1 is ENHRY and CDR2 SYGVKD. V lost 6 bases and J 2 bases, leaving 11 bases between the germline ends. In DNA form, the CDR3 reads TGTGCCATCAGAGAAGACAGAACCTACGAGCAGTACTTC. Translation gives CAIREDRTYEQYF.

The genes are TRBV18 and TRBJ2-1; D gene uncertain. This CDR3 is built from 12 residues. V gave up 5 bases and J gave up 5 bases, with 7 bases separating them. Germline lookup yields CDR1 KGHSH and CDR2 LQKENI. DNA for the CDR3: TGTGCCAGCTCAGCCATAAACAATGAGCAGTTCTTC. This gives the protein CASSAINNEQFF.

The chain recombines TRBV20-1 with TRBJ2-7, with D possibly TRBD2 on 5 matching bases. Germline CDR1 reads DFQATT; CDR2 reads SNEGSKA (reference sequence). This CDR3 has 13 amino acids. The ends were cut back, 3 bases at V and 2 bases at J, with 11 bases in the middle. CDR3 in DNA: TGCAGTGCTAGTGCGGGCAGAGCCTACGAGCAGTACTTC. Translated: CSASAGRAYEQYF.

This clonotype was seen only a few times. This chain uses TRBV20-1 with TRBJ1-6; 7 bases are a match to TRBD1. Trimming took 4 bases from V and 7 from J; bases not matched to a gene: 4. The length of the CDR3 is 13 residues. Germline CDR1 and CDR2: DFQATT and SNEGSKA (reference sequence). The CDR3 protein is CSATGQANSPLHF. The CDR3 DNA reads TGCAGTGCTACTGGACAGGCAAATTCACCCCTCCACTTT.

The chain combines TRBV15 with TRBJ1-2, with a tentative D call TRBD1 (5 bases). V was cut by 0 bases and J by 7 bases, with 12 bases left in between. Germline CDR1 LNHNV, CDR2 YYDKDF (reference sequence). CDR3 size: 14 residues. The DNA of the CDR3 is TGTGCCACCAGCAGAGACAGGGAAATTGTTGGCTACACCTTC. Amino acid sequence: CATSRDREIVGYTF.

Relative to its sample, this clonotype is medium-sized. This sequence joins TRBV20-1 and TRBJ1-1; 7 nucleotides line up with TRBD1. V shed 3 bases and J 3 bases; nucleotides not matched to a gene: 10. Germline V lookup: CDR1 DFQATT, CDR2 SNEGSKA (reference sequence). CDR3 length: 15 amino acids. DNA for the CDR3: TGCAGTGCTAGCCCACCGGGACAGCCGCACACTGAAGCTTTCTTT. Translating gives CSASPPGQPHTEAFF.

This clonotype was seen more than once but under ten times. The chain couples TRBV18 to TRBJ1-2; D remains unclear. CDR3 size: 14 residues. The germline V gene has CDR1 KGHSH and CDR2 LQKENI. Between the trimmed V and J ends, which lost 0 bases and 4 bases, there was a span of 9 bases. The CDR3 DNA sequence: TGTGCCAGCTCACCACCTGATTCCAGCTATGGCTACACCTTC. Its protein product is CASSPPDSSYGYTF.

This chain uses TRBV28 with TRBJ2-4; D possibly uses TRBD1 or TRBD2 (5 bases each). The CDR3 spans 17 residues. The germline V gene encodes CDR1 MDHEN and CDR2 SYDVKM. Trimming cost V 3 bases and J 8 bases, with 23 bases left between them. CDR3 loop: CASSLGRRTTLGDIQYF. CDR3 sequence (DNA): TGTGCCAGCAGTTTGGGTAGGAGGACAACCCTGGGGGACATTCAGTACTTC.

The chain couples TRBV4-2 to TRBJ2-1, with 14 nucleotides matching TRBD2. The CDR3 runs 16 residues. The trim removed 3 bases at V and 9 bases at J, leaving 7 bases unmatched. Germline V gene lookup returns CDR1 LGHNA and CDR2 YNFKEQ. CDR3 sequence reads: CASSQTGLAGAFEQFF. Here the CDR3 DNA reads TGTGCCAGCAGCCAGACGGGACTAGCGGGAGCCTTTGAGCAGTTCTTC.

The CDR3 loop reads CASSRTLDGYTF. The CDR3 DNA reads as TGCGCCAGCAGCCGGACCCTGGATGGCTACACCTTC. The V gene is TRBV5-1, the J gene TRBJ1-2; D is ambiguous. V was shortened by 4 bases and J by 6 bases, with 10 bases between the two germline ends. The CDR3 covers 12 residues. Germline V CDR1 and CDR2: SGHRS, YFSETQ.

This clonotype has more than one count but fewer than ten. This rearrangement joins TRBV6-1 to TRBJ2-7; D unresolved. Trimming cost V 7 bases and J 8 bases, with 15 bases left between them. The CDR3 consists of 12 residues. Germline loops: CDR1 MNHNS, CDR2 SASEGT. The CDR3 bases are TGTGCCAGCACCTCTGGGATCGGGCAGCAGTACTTC. It encodes CASTSGIGQQYF.

This clonotype was detected a few times. This chain connects TRBV6-1 to TRBJ2-7; D possibly matches TRBD1 or TRBD2 (5 bases each). V was shortened by 6 bases and J by 4 bases, with 19 bases between the two germline ends. In germline, CDR1 is MNHNS, CDR2 SASEGT. The CDR3 has 15 amino acids. In nucleotides, the CDR3 is TGTGCCAGCAGCAGAACCGGGACGGTGGGATACGAGCAGTACTTC. Protein sequence: CASSRTGTVGYEQYF.

This sequence joins TRBV20-1 and TRBJ2-4, with 7 bases that match TRBD1. The CDR3 spans 11 residues. Germline CDR1 reads DFQATT; CDR2 reads SNEGSKA (reference sequence). The CDR3 protein is CVIHRGDIQYF. DNA of the CDR3: TGCGTTATCCACAGGGGCGACATTCAGTACTTC.

The chain links TRBV7-3 to TRBJ2-7; D may be TRBD2 (7 bases). CDR1 and CDR2 from the germline V gene are SGHTA and FQGTGA. The CDR3 is 15 amino acids. Between the trimmed V and J ends, which lost 5 bases and 2 bases, there was a span of 16 bases. The CDR3 loop reads CASSLGGEITYEQYF. The CDR3 DNA sequence: TGTGCCAGCAGCCTAGGGGGGGAAATAACCTACGAGCAGTACTTC.